The entry below gives a single T cell receptor (beta chain) sequence along with its context. The data were taken from a study of blood T cell repertoires in COVID-19. About the study: Both acute and convalescent COVID-19 samples were obtained from the United States, Italy and Spain. Sample material is recorded as cDNA or gDNA derived from T cells, B-cell-depleted T cells, or PBMCs.

Original data processing: Reference gene primer amplification gave estimated nucleated cell counts. The protocol was immunoSEQ multiplex PCR, while the TCRdb copy is restricted to in-frame clones and leaves out a portion. V, J and clone size are taken as reported in that table, and D and trimming were inferred from the DNA itself. The profile covers around 320,000 clones, with more than 70% appearing a single time and approximately 7% taken by the ten largest. This CDR3 spans 12 amino acids. The V gene's germline CDR1 is SNHLY and CDR2 FYNNEI. The V end was cut by 2 bases, the J end by 14 bases, with 13 bases between.

The sequence was collected from a woman aged 30 to 39 who had recovered from COVID-19. The chain carries TRBV2 and TRBJ2-1, with D perhaps TRBD2 (5 bases). Sequencing was done on a sample of peripheral blood. The CDR3 is CASSERRAREFF. CDR3 sequence (DNA): TGTGCCAGCAGTGAACGGCGGGCCCGCGAGTTCTTC.